This T cell receptor (beta chain) was found in a study of OX40 agonist ivuxolimab in advanced cancers. Study at large: At doses from 0.01 to 10 mg/kg, patients were given intravenous ivuxolimab every 2 weeks.

The repertoire was sequenced with immunoSEQ multiplex PCR; TCRdb's copy has only in-frame clones and lacks some. The sample has around 65,000 clones; nearly 90% are singletons. The germline V gene encodes CDR1 SGHRS and CDR2 YFSETQ. The CDR3 is 13 residues long. The ends lost 4 bases at V and 11 bases at J; junction bases unmatched: 9. On cycle 4 day 1 and cycle 7 day 1, as well as at baseline, blood was sampled. Study results and caveats: Clonal expansion was seen in CD4+ and CD8+ blood T cells by week 6 at 0.1 to 3.0 mg/kg.

The table lists this clone with a count of one. What it binds is not known. Specimen: CD4+ or CD8+ T cells sorted from blood, collected in a trial of the OX40 agonist ivuxolimab. This receptor was taken from an adult with an advanced solid tumor such as melanoma, head and neck, liver or kidney cancer. The chain is built from TRBV5-1 and TRBJ1-2; 9 nucleotides align to TRBD1. In DNA, the CDR3 is TGCGCCAGCAGCCTTTCCGGGACAGGGAGGTACACCTTC. Its translation: CASSLSGTGRYTF. The full variable domain, its missing parts supplied by reference TRBV5-1 and TRBJ1-2, is KAGVTQTPRYLIKTRGQQVTLSCSPISGHRSVSWYQQTPGQGLQFLFEYFSETQRNKGNFPGRFSGRQFSNSRSEMNVSTLELGDSALYLCASSLSGTGRYTFGSGTRLTVV.